Listed below are T cell receptor beta chains from one sample, sequenced in a study of brain T cells in children with intractable seizures. Clones were sequenced by immunoSEQ multiplex PCR, and TCRdb holds only the in-frame ones, with some missing. Of about 76,000 clones listed, about 92% are singletons. The input for sequencing was peripheral blood, taken at surgery. These receptors were obtained from a boy under two years old with tuberous sclerosis and intractable seizures. CDR3s include the opening cysteine and the closing phenylalanine or tryptophan. Fields, in order: V gene, clone size, D gene, J gene, CDR3 DNA, CDR3 protein. The D gene is left open where the match is weak. Some rows mark clone size as missing; the rest say once, few, many or name a class of expanded clone.

TRBV29-1	-	-	TRBJ1-2	TGCAGCGTTGAAGTGAGGTCAGGGTGGACCAACTTC	CSVEVRSGWTNF
TRBV6-5	-	TRBD1	TRBJ2-7	TGTGCCAGCAGTTACACAGGGGGCTCCTACGAGCAGTACTTC	CASSYTGGSYEQYF
TRBV30	-	-	TRBJ2-5	TGTGCCTGGAGTGTTCTCGGGGGCCGAGAGACCCAGTACTTC	CAWSVLGGRETQYF
TRBV10-3	-	TRBD2	TRBJ2-1	TGTGCCATCACGCGGGAGACCCACAATGAGCAGTTCTTC	CAITRETHNEQFF
TRBV28	-	-	TRBJ1-2	TGTGCCAGCAGTTTGTCGGCAGGTAGCTATGGCTACACCTTC	CASSLSAGSYGYTF
TRBV10-2	-	-	TRBJ2-1	TGCGCCAGCAGTGGGCAGAGCTCCTACAATGAGCAGTTCTTC	CASSGQSSYNEQFF
TRBV28	-	TRBD2	TRBJ2-3	TGTGCCAGCAGTCATGCGGGAGCCACAGATACGCAGTATTTT	CASSHAGATDTQYF
TRBV5-6	-	TRBD1	TRBJ2-3	TGTGCCAGCAGCTTGGCCCCCAGGGGGTATGGCACAGATACGCAGTATTTT	CASSLAPRGYGTDTQYF
TRBV19	few	-	TRBJ1-1	TGTGCCAGTAGTTATAGAGGGGCAGACACTGAAGCTTTCTTT	CASSYRGADTEAFF
TRBV30	-	-	TRBJ1-6	TGTGCCTGGAGTTCCCAGACAGCGAATTCACCCCTCCACTTT	CAWSSQTANSPLHF
TRBV9	-	-	TRBJ1-2	TGTGCCAGCAGCGTAGGACCGGCCCCGGATGGCTACACCTTC	CASSVGPAPDGYTF
TRBV11-3	few	-	TRBJ1-1	TGTGCCAGCAGCGATAACACTGAAGCTTTCTTT	CASSDNTEAFF
TRBV29-1	-	-	TRBJ1-2	TGCAGCGTAACAGGCAGAATGGACTATGGCTACACCTTC	CSVTGRMDYGYTF
TRBV3-1/TRBV3-2	-	-	TRBJ1-1	TGTGCCAGCAGCTTCACAGGAAACACTGAAGCTTTCTTT	CASSFTGNTEAFF
TRBV20-1	few	-	TRBJ2-1	TGCAGTCAGGACAGTCACAATGAGCAGTTCTTC	CSQDSHNEQFF
TRBV3-1/TRBV3-2	-	TRBD1	TRBJ1-2	TGTGCCAGCAGCCTCCGGACAGGGGAAGGGGTTAACTATGACTACACCTTC	CASSLRTGEGVNYDYTF
TRBV9	-	TRBD1	TRBJ1-3	TGTGCCAGCAGCGCCGGACAGGGGGCTGGAAACACCATATATTTT	CASSAGQGAGNTIYF
TRBV6-1	-	-	TRBJ1-2	TGTGCCAGCAGTGAATCGGGGGGGATGAGAAACTATGGCTACACCTTC	CASSESGGMRNYGYTF
TRBV7-9	-	TRBD1	TRBJ1-1	TGTGCCAGCAGCGGACCAGGGGGGCGGGGTACTGAAGCTTTCTTT	CASSGPGGRGTEAFF
TRBV3-1/TRBV3-2	-	TRBD2	TRBJ2-7	TGTGCCAGCATGGGGCCTGCTACTAGCGGGAGCTACGAGCAGTACTTC	CASMGPATSGSYEQYF
TRBV24-1	once	TRBD1	TRBJ1-4	TGTGCCACCAGTGATTGGGGGGCGGGGACAGGCAAAGAAAAACTGTTTTTT	CATSDWGAGTGKEKLFF